A selection of T cell receptor beta chains follows, all from one sample in a study of graft-versus-host responses after intestinal transplantation. Antigen specificity for these receptors is unknown. Data came from immunoSEQ multiplex PCR; TCRdb stores just in-frame clones and leaves some out. The profile shows about 110,000 clones, roughly 92% of them singletons. Here the sequenced sample was unstimulated CD4+ T cells sorted from spleen or lymph node cells, taken before transplant. Receptors were obtained from a human donor who was the organ donor for an intestinal transplant. CDR3s include the opening cysteine and the closing phenylalanine or tryptophan. Fields, in order: V gene, D gene, J gene, clone size, CDR3 protein, CDR3 DNA. The D gene is left open where the match is weak. Not every row has a clone size; where given, it reads once, few, many or a size class.

TRBV6-5	TRBD2	TRBJ2-1	.	CASRRGLARNEQFF	TGTGCCAGCAGGCGTGGACTAGCTAGGAATGAGCAGTTCTTC
TRBV7-2	.	TRBJ2-3	.	CASSFSSGGPDTQYF	TGTGCCAGCAGCTTCTCTTCGGGGGGCCCAGATACGCAGTATTTT
TRBV7-9	.	TRBJ2-1	.	CASSLGLTEPEYNEQFF	TGTGCCAGCAGCTTAGGTCTTACTGAACCTGAATACAATGAGCAGTTCTTC
TRBV19	.	TRBJ1-5	.	CASSILGEGPQHF	TGTGCCAGTAGTATATTAGGGGAAGGGCCCCAGCATTTT
TRBV5-1	.	TRBJ2-5	.	CASSLIGGETQYF	TGCGCCAGCAGCTTGATCGGGGGAGAGACCCAGTACTTC
TRBV27	TRBD1	TRBJ1-1	.	CASRTGMNTEAFF	TGTGCCAGCAGGACAGGGATGAACACTGAAGCTTTCTTT
TRBV5-8	TRBD1	TRBJ2-5	.	CASSTGRQGLQETQYF	TGTGCCAGCAGTACCGGGCGACAGGGCCTCCAAGAGACCCAGTACTTC
TRBV29-1	TRBD2	TRBJ2-1	.	CSVERRAGGDEQFF	TGCAGCGTTGAAAGGCGGGCGGGAGGTGATGAGCAGTTCTTC
TRBV7-6	TRBD1	TRBJ1-4	.	CASSPSGTGYEKLFF	TGTGCCAGCAGCCCATCCGGGACAGGGTACGAAAAACTGTTTTTT
TRBV19	.	TRBJ2-2	.	CASSITGAGELFF	TGTGCCAGTAGTATTACAGGAGCCGGGGAGCTGTTTTTT
TRBV19	.	TRBJ2-1	.	CASRAGNSNEQFF	TGTGCCAGTAGAGCCGGGAATAGTAATGAGCAGTTCTTC
TRBV12-5	TRBD1	TRBJ1-2	.	CASGLVTTGEPLRNYGYTF	TGTGCTAGTGGTTTGGTAACTACAGGGGAGCCGCTGAGAAACTATGGCTACACCTTC
TRBV4-1	.	TRBJ1-2	.	CASSQERGYTF	TGCGCCAGCAGCCAAGAGCGGGGCTACACCTTC
TRBV4-3	TRBD2	TRBJ2-7	.	CASSQEAGTSRYEQYF	TGCGCCAGCAGCCAAGAGGCCGGGACTAGCCGCTACGAGCAGTACTTC
TRBV7-9	.	TRBJ2-6	.	CASSLSGRTSGANVLTF	TGTGCCAGCAGCTTATCGGGGCGGACTTCTGGGGCCAACGTCCTGACTTTC
TRBV5-1	TRBD1	TRBJ2-7	.	CASSKDRDYEQYF	TGCGCCAGCAGCAAAGACAGGGATTACGAGCAGTACTTC
TRBV9	.	TRBJ2-3	.	CASSFGLDLTDTQYF	TGTGCCAGCAGCTTTGGACTCGACCTAACAGATACGCAGTATTTT
TRBV2	TRBD2	TRBJ2-2	.	CASSGTSGRAGTGELFF	TGTGCCAGCAGTGGGACTAGCGGGAGGGCCGGCACCGGGGAGCTGTTTTTT
TRBV19	.	TRBJ2-3	.	CASSMGFTDTQYF	TGTGCCAGTAGTATGGGTTTCACAGATACGCAGTATTTT
TRBV6-1	.	TRBJ2-4	.	CASSPGSHNIQYF	TGTGCCAGCAGTCCCGGGAGCCACAACATTCAGTACTTC
TRBV2	.	TRBJ2-5	.	CASSDGSFSQETQYF	TGTGCCAGCAGTGATGGCTCCTTTTCCCAAGAGACCCAGTACTTC
TRBV27	.	TRBJ1-1	.	CASSLWGQGFNTEAFF	TGTGCCAGCAGTTTATGGGGCCAGGGGTTCAACACTGAAGCTTTCTTT
TRBV5-5	.	TRBJ2-4	.	CASSLSGPPNIQYF	TGTGCCAGCAGCTTGTCTGGACCCCCCAACATTCAGTACTTC
TRBV5-4	.	TRBJ1-3	.	CASSFKDKGIGNTIYF	TGTGCCAGCAGCTTTAAGGACAAAGGGATCGGAAACACCATATATTTT
TRBV6-1	TRBD1	TRBJ1-2	.	CASSRDRSHYGYTF	TGTGCCAGCAGTAGGGACAGGAGCCACTATGGCTACACCTTC
TRBV9	.	TRBJ2-2	.	CASSPTANPNTGELFF	TGTGCCAGCAGCCCGACTGCCAACCCGAACACCGGGGAGCTGTTTTTT
TRBV5-1	.	TRBJ1-4	.	CASRRTLTEIEKLFF	TGCGCCAGCAGGCGGACGTTGACAGAGATTGAAAAACTGTTTTTT
TRBV7-2	TRBD2	TRBJ2-4	.	CASSRGLAGEEGDIQYF	TGTGCCAGCAGCCGGGGACTAGCGGGAGAAGAGGGGGACATTCAGTACTTC
TRBV4-2	.	TRBJ1-3	once	CASSQDQIVLPGNTIYF	TGTGCCAGCAGCCAAGATCAGATAGTTCTTCCTGGAAACACCATATATTTT
TRBV6-9	.	TRBJ1-1	.	CASSSRGRYTEAFF	TGTGCCAGCAGCTCGCGGGGTCGGTACACTGAAGCTTTCTTT
TRBV19	TRBD1	TRBJ1-5	.	CASGRTGVGQPQHF	TGTGCCAGTGGAAGGACAGGGGTGGGTCAGCCCCAGCATTTT
TRBV27	.	TRBJ1-1	once	CASSFQPVTEAFF	TGTGCCAGCAGTTTTCAGCCGGTCACTGAAGCTTTCTTT
TRBV6-6	TRBD1	TRBJ2-5	.	CASSYSTGGETQYF	TGTGCCAGCAGTTACTCGACAGGGGGAGAGACCCAGTACTTC
TRBV9	TRBD2	TRBJ2-1	.	CASSFGTSGTVWEQFF	TGTGCCAGCAGCTTCGGGACTAGCGGGACCGTCTGGGAGCAGTTCTTC
TRBV10-3	.	TRBJ1-2	.	CAISESGFSTHGYTF	TGTGCCATCAGTGAGTCCGGGTTTTCCACCCATGGCTACACCTTC
TRBV2	TRBD2	TRBJ2-7	.	CASSRGEGPYEQYF	TGTGCCAGCTCCAGAGGGGAGGGCCCGTACGAGCAGTACTTC
TRBV27	.	TRBJ1-2	.	CASSLYFGGTNYGYTF	TGTGCCAGCAGTTTATATTTCGGGGGAACTAACTATGGCTACACCTTC
TRBV5-1	.	TRBJ1-2	.	CASSLTDYGYTF	TGCGCCAGCAGCTTGACAGACTATGGCTACACCTTC
TRBV4-3	TRBD1	TRBJ1-1	.	CASSGVNRGRTEAFF	TGCGCCAGCAGCGGGGTCAACAGGGGCAGGACTGAAGCTTTCTTT
TRBV2	.	TRBJ1-5	.	CASSDHGGSQPQHF	TGTGCCAGCAGTGACCACGGGGGGTCTCAGCCCCAGCATTTT